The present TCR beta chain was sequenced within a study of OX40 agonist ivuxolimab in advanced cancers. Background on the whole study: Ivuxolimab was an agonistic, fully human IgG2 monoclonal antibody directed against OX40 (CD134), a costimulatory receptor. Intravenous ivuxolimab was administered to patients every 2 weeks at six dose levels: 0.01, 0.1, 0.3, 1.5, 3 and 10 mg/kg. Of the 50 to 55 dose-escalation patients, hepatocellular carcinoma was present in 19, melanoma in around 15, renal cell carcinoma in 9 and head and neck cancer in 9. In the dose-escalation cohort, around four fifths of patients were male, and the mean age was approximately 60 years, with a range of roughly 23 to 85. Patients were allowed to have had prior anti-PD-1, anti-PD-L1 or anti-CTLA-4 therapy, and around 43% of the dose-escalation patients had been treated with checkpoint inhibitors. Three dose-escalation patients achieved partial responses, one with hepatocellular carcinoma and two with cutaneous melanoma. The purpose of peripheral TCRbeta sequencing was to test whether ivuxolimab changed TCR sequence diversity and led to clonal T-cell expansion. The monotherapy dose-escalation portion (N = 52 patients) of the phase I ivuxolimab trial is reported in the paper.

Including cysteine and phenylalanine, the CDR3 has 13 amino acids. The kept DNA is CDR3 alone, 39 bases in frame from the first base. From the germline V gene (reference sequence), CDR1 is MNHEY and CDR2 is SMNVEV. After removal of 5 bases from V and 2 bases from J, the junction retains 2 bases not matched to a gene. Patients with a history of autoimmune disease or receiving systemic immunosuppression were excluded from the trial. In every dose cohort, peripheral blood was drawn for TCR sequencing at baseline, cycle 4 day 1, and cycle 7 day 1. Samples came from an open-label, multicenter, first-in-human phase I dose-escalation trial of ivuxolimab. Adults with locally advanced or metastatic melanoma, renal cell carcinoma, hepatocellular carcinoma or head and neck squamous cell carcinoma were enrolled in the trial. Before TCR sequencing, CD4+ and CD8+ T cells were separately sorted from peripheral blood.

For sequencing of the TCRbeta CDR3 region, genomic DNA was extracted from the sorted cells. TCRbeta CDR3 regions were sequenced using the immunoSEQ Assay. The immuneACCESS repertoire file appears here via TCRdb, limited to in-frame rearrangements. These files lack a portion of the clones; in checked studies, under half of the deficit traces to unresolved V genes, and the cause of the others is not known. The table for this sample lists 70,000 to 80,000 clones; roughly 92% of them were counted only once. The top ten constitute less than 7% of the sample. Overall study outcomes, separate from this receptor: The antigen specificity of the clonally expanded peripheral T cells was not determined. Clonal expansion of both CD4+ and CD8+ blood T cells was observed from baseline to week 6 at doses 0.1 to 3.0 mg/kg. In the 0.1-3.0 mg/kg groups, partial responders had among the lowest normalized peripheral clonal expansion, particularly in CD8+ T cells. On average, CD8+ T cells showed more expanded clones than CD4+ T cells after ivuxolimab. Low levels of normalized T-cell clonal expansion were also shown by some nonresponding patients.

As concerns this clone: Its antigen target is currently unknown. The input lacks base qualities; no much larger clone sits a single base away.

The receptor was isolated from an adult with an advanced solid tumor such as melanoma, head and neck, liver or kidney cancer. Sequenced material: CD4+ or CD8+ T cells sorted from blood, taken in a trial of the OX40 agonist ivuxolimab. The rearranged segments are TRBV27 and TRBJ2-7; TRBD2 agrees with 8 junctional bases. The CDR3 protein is CASSRTSTYEQYF. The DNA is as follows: TGTGCCAGCAGTAGGACTAGCACCTACGAGCAGTACTTC.